This T cell receptor (beta chain) was observed in a study of identical twins. General study findings and limits: Out-of-frame TCR alpha sharing observed in monozygotic twins exceeded model estimates. The conclusions drew on cross-sectional statistical analysis instead of tracking the same donors.

The CDR3 has 14 amino acids. Per the germline V gene, CDR1 is MNHEY and CDR2 is SVGEGT. Trimming left V 7 bases short and J 7 bases short, with 17 bases between. This clonotype was detected many times. The target antigen is unknown. TCRdb redid the calling of the 5' RACE reads with MiXCR, one entry per CDR3 protein. The sample gives approximately 690,000 distinct CDR3 sequences, roughly 6% of which show up once; around 2% is in the top ten. V is TRBV6-2 or TRBV6-3 and J is TRBJ1-5; D is uncertain. This receptor was taken from a man aged 18-30 years in good health. Sequencing was done on a sample of naive T cells sorted from blood. The CDR3 DNA follows: TGTGCCAGCACCGATGGGGTTTTCGGGCAGCCCCAGCATTTT. It specifies CASTDGVFGQPQHF.